The 11 T cell receptor beta chains below were found in one sample sequenced in a study of T cells in Graves' hyperthyroidism and ophthalmopathy. Regions amplified from RNA transcripts were the TCR beta CDR3 regions. Primed by the HTBI set, a first-round RT-PCR was run on the TCR CDR3. In TCRdb, the multiplex PCR reads were re-called with MiXCR into one record per CDR3 protein. The sample shows about 840,000 distinct CDR3 sequences, over 35% of them seen only once. The specimen was blood. These TCRs come from a man aged 18 to 30 with Graves' hyperthyroidism.

This chain connects TRBV7-2 to TRBJ2-5, with D maybe TRBD1 (6 bases). Per germline, CDR1 SGHTA and CDR2 FQGNSA. The ends were cut back, 4 bases at V and 2 bases at J, with 11 bases in the middle. The CDR3 runs 14 residues. The CDR3 is CASSWDIKQETQYF. The CDR3 DNA follows: TGTGCCAGCAGCTGGGACATAAAGCAAGAGACCCAGTACTTC.

This clonotype was recorded many times. This chain joins TRBV10-3 and TRBJ1-2; D perhaps matches TRBD1 (5 bases). The CDR3 is 12 amino acids. CDR1 is ENHRY and CDR2 is SYGVKD in the germline V gene. V shed 7 bases and J shed 9 bases, with 15 bases lying between them. The CDR3 nucleotides read TGTGCCATCACAGAGGACACTAGTAGCTACACCTTC. Translating gives CAITEDTSSYTF.

This chain joins TRBV5-1 and TRBJ1-4; TRBD1 is a possible D gene (5 bases). From germline, CDR1 is SGHRS and CDR2 YFSETQ. V lost 0 bases and J 6 bases, leaving 15 bases between the germline ends. There are 16 residues in the CDR3. CDR3 sequence reads: CASSLGSGAPYEKLFF. CDR3 DNA: TGCGCCAGCAGCTTGGGAAGTGGGGCTCCTTATGAAAAACTGTTTTTT.

In its sample, this clonotype was seen a few times. The J gene is TRBJ1-2, the V gene TRBV5-5; D perhaps matches TRBD1 (6 bases). The CDR3 runs to 14 residues. Germline assignment: CDR1 SGHKS and CDR2 YYEKEE (reference sequence). V gave up 0 bases and J gave up 10 bases, with 16 bases separating them. CDR3: CASSLGQGLEDYTF. In DNA, the CDR3 is TGTGCCAGCAGCTTGGGGCAGGGGTTGGAGGACTACACCTTC.

This clonotype occurred many times. The chain links TRBV4-2 to TRBJ2-7; D is uncertain. The length of the CDR3 is 12 residues. With 3 bases removed from V and 4 bases from J, the gap between germline ends came to 7 bases. The V gene's germline CDR1 is LGHNA and CDR2 YNFKEQ. DNA of the CDR3: TGTGCCAGCAGCCACGATCGGTACGAGCAGTACTTC. It specifies CASSHDRYEQYF.

V and J are TRBV19 and TRBJ2-5; a weak D match, TRBD2 (6 bases). V shed 3 bases and J shed 2 bases, with 10 bases lying between them. The V gene's germline CDR1 is LNHDA and CDR2 SQIVND (reference sequence). CDR3 size: 14 residues. The CDR3 sequence is CASSMGRGQETQYF. The CDR3 bases are TGTGCCAGTAGTATGGGGCGGGGACAAGAGACCCAGTACTTC.

This clonotype was detected only a few times. This chain connects TRBV12-3 or TRBV12-4 to TRBJ2-5; 9 bases match TRBD2. J was trimmed by 5 bases and V by 7 bases; bases with no gene match: 8. The CDR3 extends over 14 amino acids. CDR3 nucleotide sequence: TGTGCCAGCAATCACTTAGCGGGAGAGGAGACCCAGTACTTC. It is translated as CASNHLAGEETQYF.

This clonotype was found a few times. The rearrangement joins TRBV5-6 to TRBJ1-5; 8 nucleotides align to TRBD1. Germline trimming cut 4 bases from V and 4 bases from J; bases unmatched to any gene: 7. The CDR3 runs to 15 residues. Per the germline V gene, CDR1 is SGHDT and CDR2 is YYEEEE. The CDR3: CASSRRGLGNQPQHF. In DNA, the CDR3 is TGTGCCAGCAGCCGCAGGGGGCTGGGAAATCAGCCCCAGCATTTT. The full variable domain, its missing parts supplied by reference TRBV5-6 and TRBJ1-5, is DAGVTQSPTHLIKTRGQQVTLRCSPKSGHDTVSWYQQALGQGPQFIFQYYEEEERQRGNFPDRFSGHQFPNYSSELNVNALLLGDSALYLCASSRRGLGNQPQHFGDGTRLSIL.

The V and J genes are TRBV7-8 and TRBJ2-7; TRBD2 might be the D (5 bases). CDR3 length: 14 amino acids. Germline V lookup: CDR1 SGHVS, CDR2 FQNEAQ. The V and J ends lost 6 bases and 0 bases respectively, with 12 bases between them. The CDR3 protein is CASSFSESSYEQYF. The CDR3 DNA sequence: TGTGCCAGCAGTTTTAGCGAAAGCTCCTACGAGCAGTACTTC.

This clonotype was counted between two and nine times. This sequence joins TRBV7-9 and TRBJ2-5, with 7 positions matching TRBD1. V gave up 5 bases and J gave up 2 bases; unmatched junction bases: 14. The germline V gene encodes CDR1 SEHNR and CDR2 FQNEAQ (reference sequence). This CDR3 is built from 17 residues. The CDR3, as DNA: TGTGCCAGCAGCCCACGAGATCGACAGGGTGCACAAGAGACCCAGTACTTC. This sequence encodes CASSPRDRQGAQETQYF.

The rearrangement uses TRBV5-4 and TRBJ1-1, with a tentative D call TRBD1 (5 bases). Germline loops: CDR1 SGHNT, CDR2 YYREEE (reference sequence). Trimming shortened V by 4 bases and J by 3 bases, and 13 bases separated the two germline ends. The CDR3 sequence is 14 residues long. CDR3 nucleotide sequence: TGTGCCAGCAGCGCGTCAGGGCTCGACACTGAAGCTTTCTTT. It yields the protein CASSASGLDTEAFF.